The T cell receptor (beta chain) described here comes from a study of T cell repertoires in cytomegalovirus infection. Study context: CMV epitopes, recently identified HLA-C-restricted and well-studied HLA-B-restricted, were used. Indicated by public TCR beta signatures were CMV infection and matching HLA type.

In its sample, this clonotype was seen many times. Its antigen is unknown. Trimming at V came to 1 base and at J to 5 bases, leaving 14 bases not matched to a gene. The CDR3 has 18 residues. Germline V gene data show CDR1 as SGHTA and CDR2 as FQGNSA. Study results and limitations: Carriage of CMV together with the relevant HLA was identifiable through cumulative public TCR beta family frequency. It was HLA-C-restricted CMV-specific TCR beta clonotypes that dominated the response ex vivo.

TCRdb reanalysed the reads using MiXCR and keeps one entry per CDR3 protein. Altogether roughly 920,000 distinct CDR3 sequences are present, around 32% being singletons, with the ten largest covering more than 12%. The TCR comes from a human donor in good health (CMV status not recorded). Some clones in this sample may be carry-over from other donors' samples. The sequenced sample was cultured CD8+ T cells from PBMCs, obtained from culture after CMV antigen stimulation. The J gene is TRBJ2-1, the V gene TRBV7-2; 7 nucleotides align to TRBD2. The CDR3 coding sequence is TGTGCCAGCAGCTTAGTATGGGCTAGAGCGGGGTCTGACAATGAGCAGTTCTTC. Protein product: CASSLVWARAGSDNEQFF.